A selection of T cell receptor beta chains follows, all from one sample in a study of CD8+CD57+ T cells in acquired aplastic anemia. TCRdb re-called the reads through MiXCR, storing one row per CDR3 protein. The table has hundreds of thousands of distinct CDR3 sequences, roughly three fifths seen once. The sample consisted of sorted CD4+, CD8+, or CD8+CD57+ T cells (not recorded which) from PBMCs. Receptors originate from a human donor with severe aplastic anemia or a healthy control (not recorded which). Each CDR3 is given with its conserved first and last residue.

TRBV20-1	TRBJ2-7	CSARRRGQGYEQYF
TRBV19	TRBJ2-7	CASRNRGGSYEQYF
TRBV2	TRBJ1-6	CASSASPAPNSPLHF
TRBV30	TRBJ1-2	CAWNRDTQSREGYTF
TRBV19	TRBJ2-3	CASSSTLGADTQYF
TRBV20-1	TRBJ2-5	CSARGLAPRQETQYF
TRBV2	TRBJ2-7	CASSPETVANEQYF
TRBV5-1	TRBJ1-4	CASSPVGSTSEKLFF
TRBV5-6	TRBJ1-3	CASSLVGSDSGNTIYF
TRBV19	TRBJ2-1	CASRYQGPQLGEQFF
TRBV19	TRBJ2-7	CASSPRSWQDYEQYF
TRBV20-1	TRBJ1-1	CSAPSQGNVNTEAFF
TRBV18	TRBJ1-2	CASSPLGPYGYTF
TRBV2	TRBJ2-5	CASSVRDRAGETQYF
TRBV25-1	TRBJ1-1	CASRQTNTEAFF
TRBV11-3	TRBJ2-1	CASSLGGTSAGSYNEQFF
TRBV7-2	TRBJ2-1	CASSRSWTGEQFF
TRBV7-9	TRBJ2-1	CASSLPSGSATDEQFF
TRBV20-1	TRBJ1-6	CSARPGQGVSPLHF
TRBV7-9	TRBJ2-7	CASSAHRDRYYEQYF
TRBV20-1	TRBJ1-2	CSARPETGFF
TRBV7-9	TRBJ2-5	CASSPDRHETQYF
TRBV30	TRBJ1-4	CAWRPDGINEKLFF
TRBV4-2	TRBJ1-1	CASSQVTSNTEAFF
TRBV6-5	TRBJ2-5	CASSPTGVPKETQYF
TRBV19	TRBJ2-7	CASSLAFSGTYEQYF
TRBV15	TRBJ1-5	CATRGLQGVDQPQHF
TRBV9	TRBJ1-6	CASSAIRPGNSPLHF
TRBV4-3	TRBJ1-4	CASSQDGQGSEKLFF
TRBV5-1	TRBJ1-1	CASSLQGTEAFF
TRBV5-1	TRBJ2-3	CASSLGVSSTDTQYF
TRBV9	TRBJ2-3	CASSRNYLAGGNTDTQYF
TRBV7-3	TRBJ1-2	CASSSPGQPDGYTF
TRBV7-9	TRBJ1-6	CASSSIGTGGPGSPLHF
TRBV5-1	TRBJ1-1	CASSLRSISQNTEAFF
TRBV20-1	TRBJ1-5	CSARVQDQPQHF
TRBV10-3	TRBJ1-1	CAISGVGDAEAFF
TRBV5-6	TRBJ2-7	CASSLATSREQYF
TRBV7-7	TRBJ2-5	CASSLSGQETQYF
TRBV6-5	TRBJ1-5	CASTAWRQRNQPQHF
TRBV10-3	TRBJ1-1	CAISYLGQGLTEAFF
TRBV20-1	TRBJ2-1	CSAGLVYMDEQFF